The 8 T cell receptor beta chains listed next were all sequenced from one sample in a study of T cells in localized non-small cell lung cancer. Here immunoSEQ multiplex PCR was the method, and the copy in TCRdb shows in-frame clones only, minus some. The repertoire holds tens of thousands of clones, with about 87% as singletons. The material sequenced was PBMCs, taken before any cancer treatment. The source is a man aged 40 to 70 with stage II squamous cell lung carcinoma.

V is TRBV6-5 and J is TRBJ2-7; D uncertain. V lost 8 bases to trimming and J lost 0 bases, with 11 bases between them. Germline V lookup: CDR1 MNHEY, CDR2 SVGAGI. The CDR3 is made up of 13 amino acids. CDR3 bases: TGTGCCAGCGGTGAGATGAGCTCCTACGAGCAGTACTTC. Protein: CASGEMSSYEQYF.

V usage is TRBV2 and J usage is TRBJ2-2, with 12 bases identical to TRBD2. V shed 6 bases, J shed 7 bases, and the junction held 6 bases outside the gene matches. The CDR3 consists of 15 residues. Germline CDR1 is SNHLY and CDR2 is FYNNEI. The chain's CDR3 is CASSLAGGPSGELFF. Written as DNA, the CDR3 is TGTGCCAGCAGCCTAGCGGGGGGGCCGAGCGGGGAGCTGTTTTTT.

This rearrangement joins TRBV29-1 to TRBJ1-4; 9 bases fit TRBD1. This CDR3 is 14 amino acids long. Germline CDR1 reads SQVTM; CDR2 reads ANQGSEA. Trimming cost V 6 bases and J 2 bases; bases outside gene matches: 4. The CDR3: CSVGQGSTNEKLFF. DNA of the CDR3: TGCAGCGTCGGACAGGGGTCCACTAATGAAAAACTGTTTTTT.

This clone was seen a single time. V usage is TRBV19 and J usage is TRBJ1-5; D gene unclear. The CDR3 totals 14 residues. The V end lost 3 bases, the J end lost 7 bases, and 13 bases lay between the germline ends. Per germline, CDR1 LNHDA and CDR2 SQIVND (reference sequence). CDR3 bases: TGTGCCAGTAGTATTTTGGAGGTCCGACAGCCCCAGCATTTT. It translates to CASSILEVRQPQHF.

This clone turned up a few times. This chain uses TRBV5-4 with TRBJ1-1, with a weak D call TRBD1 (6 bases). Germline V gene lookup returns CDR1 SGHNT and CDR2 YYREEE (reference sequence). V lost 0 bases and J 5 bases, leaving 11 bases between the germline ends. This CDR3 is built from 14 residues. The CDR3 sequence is CASSLVRGGTEAFF. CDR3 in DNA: TGTGCCAGCAGCTTGGTCAGGGGAGGAACTGAAGCTTTCTTT.

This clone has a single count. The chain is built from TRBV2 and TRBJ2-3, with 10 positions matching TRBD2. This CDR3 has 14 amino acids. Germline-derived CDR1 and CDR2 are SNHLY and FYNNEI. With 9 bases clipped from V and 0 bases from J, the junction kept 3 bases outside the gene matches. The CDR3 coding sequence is TGTGCCAGTCAGGGACTAGCGAGCACAGATACGCAGTATTTT. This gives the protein CASQGLASTDTQYF.

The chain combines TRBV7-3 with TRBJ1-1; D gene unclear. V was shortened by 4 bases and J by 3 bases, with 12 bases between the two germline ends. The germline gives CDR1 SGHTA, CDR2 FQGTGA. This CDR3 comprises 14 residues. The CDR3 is CASSSDGSHTEAFF. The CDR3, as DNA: TGTGCCAGCAGCTCCGACGGTAGTCACACTGAAGCTTTCTTT.

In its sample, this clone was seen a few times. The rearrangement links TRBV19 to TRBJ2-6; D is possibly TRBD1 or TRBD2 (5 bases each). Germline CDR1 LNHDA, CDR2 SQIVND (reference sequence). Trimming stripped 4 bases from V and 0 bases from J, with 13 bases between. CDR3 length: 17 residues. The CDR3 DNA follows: TGTGCCAGTAGTAATTGGGGGAGTCCCTCTGGGGCCAACGTCCTGACTTTC. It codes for CASSNWGSPSGANVLTF.